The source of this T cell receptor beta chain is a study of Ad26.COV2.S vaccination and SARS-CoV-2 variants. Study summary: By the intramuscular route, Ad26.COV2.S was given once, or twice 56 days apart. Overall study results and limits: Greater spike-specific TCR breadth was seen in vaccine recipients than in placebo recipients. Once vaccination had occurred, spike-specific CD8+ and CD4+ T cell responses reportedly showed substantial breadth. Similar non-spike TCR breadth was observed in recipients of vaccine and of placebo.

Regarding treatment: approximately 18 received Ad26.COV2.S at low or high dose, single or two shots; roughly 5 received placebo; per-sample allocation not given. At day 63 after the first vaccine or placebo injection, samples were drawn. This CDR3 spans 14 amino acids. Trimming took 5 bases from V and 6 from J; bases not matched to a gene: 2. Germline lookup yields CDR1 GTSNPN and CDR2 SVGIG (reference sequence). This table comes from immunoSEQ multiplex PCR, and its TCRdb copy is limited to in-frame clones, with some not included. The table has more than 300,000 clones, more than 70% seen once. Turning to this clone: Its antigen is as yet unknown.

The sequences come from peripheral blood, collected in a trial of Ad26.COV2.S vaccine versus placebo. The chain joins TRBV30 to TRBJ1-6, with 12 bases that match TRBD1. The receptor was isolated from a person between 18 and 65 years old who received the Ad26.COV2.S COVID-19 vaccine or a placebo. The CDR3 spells CAWGTGGLNSPLHF. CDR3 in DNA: TGTGCCTGGGGGACAGGGGGCCTTAATTCACCCCTCCACTTT.